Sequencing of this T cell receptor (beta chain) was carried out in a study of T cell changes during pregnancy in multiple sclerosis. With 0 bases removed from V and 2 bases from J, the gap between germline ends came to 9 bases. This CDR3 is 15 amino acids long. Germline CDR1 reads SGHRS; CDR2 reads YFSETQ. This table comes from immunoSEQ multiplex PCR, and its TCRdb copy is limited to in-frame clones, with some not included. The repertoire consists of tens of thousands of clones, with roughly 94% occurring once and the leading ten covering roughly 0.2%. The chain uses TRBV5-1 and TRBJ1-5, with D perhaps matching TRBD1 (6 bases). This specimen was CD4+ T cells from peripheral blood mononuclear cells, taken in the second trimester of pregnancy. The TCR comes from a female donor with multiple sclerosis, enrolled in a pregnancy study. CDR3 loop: CASSLAGVGNQPQHF. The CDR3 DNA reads TGCGCCAGCAGCTTGGCAGGGGTAGGCAATCAGCCCCAGCATTTT.